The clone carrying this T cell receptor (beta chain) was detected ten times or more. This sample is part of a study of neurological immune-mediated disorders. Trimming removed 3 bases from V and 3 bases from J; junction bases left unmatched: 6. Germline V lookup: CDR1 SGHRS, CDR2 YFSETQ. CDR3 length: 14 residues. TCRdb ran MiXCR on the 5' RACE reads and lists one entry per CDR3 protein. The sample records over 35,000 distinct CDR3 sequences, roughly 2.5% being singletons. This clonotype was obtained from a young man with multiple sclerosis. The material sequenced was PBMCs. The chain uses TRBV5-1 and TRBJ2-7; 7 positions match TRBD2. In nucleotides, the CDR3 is TGCGCCAGCAGCTCCTGGGGGGGGGACTACGAGCAGTACTTC. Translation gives CASSSWGGDYEQYF.